Shown below are 18 T cell receptor beta chains from a single sample sequenced in a study of response to subunit inactivated influenza vaccine listed by TCRdb under 2018. Libraries were prepared through RT-PCR. Sequencing used an Illumina HiSeq 2500. The raw public reads went through TCRdb reprocessing: fastp at Q25, MiXCR clone calling, in-frame beta chains kept. One record per CDR3 amino acid sequence lists the most common genes and DNA. In this sample the table shows 490,000 or so distinct CDR3 sequences, 7.6% of which occur a single time. Approximately 12% of the sample is held by the ten biggest clonotypes. Material: PBMCs from blood, obtained around 25 months after vaccination. The origin of the receptors is a man between 50 and 70 years old who received an inactivated influenza vaccine. Donor details come from another sample of the same person, matched by shared clones.

The rearrangement uses TRBV11-2 and TRBJ2-7, with TRBD1 as a possible D gene (6 bases). This CDR3 spans 14 amino acids. Trimming took off 5 bases at V and 5 bases at J, with 16 bases between the two ends. Germline values: CDR1 SGHAT, CDR2 FQNNGV. The CDR3 region is CASSGVNRDHEQYF. As DNA, the CDR3 is TGTGCCAGCAGCGGGGTAAACAGGGACCACGAGCAGTACTTC.

The chain couples TRBV4-3 to TRBJ2-7, with no clear D. Germline V CDR1 and CDR2: LGHNA, YSLEER. V was pared by 4 bases and J by 7 bases, with 17 bases between. The CDR3 loop spans 14 amino acids. This CDR3 is CASSRDTSGEEQYF. The CDR3 region has the DNA TGCGCCAGCAGCCGGGATACCTCGGGTGAGGAGCAGTACTTC.

This clonotype was found a few times. The gene calls are TRBV6-2 or TRBV6-3 and TRBJ2-3, with D perhaps matching TRBD2 (5 bases). This CDR3 spans 16 amino acids. Trimming shortened V by 5 bases and J by 4 bases, and 19 bases separated the two germline ends. In germline, CDR1 is MNHEY, CDR2 SVGEGT. CDR3 in amino acids: CASSLDGERTPDTQYF. The DNA for the CDR3 is TGTGCCAGCAGTCTTGATGGGGAGCGAACCCCAGATACGCAGTATTTT.

This clonotype was seen at least ten times. The V call is TRBV28, the J call TRBJ1-1, with 8 bases that match TRBD1. The CDR3 contains 16 residues. From germline, CDR1 is MDHEN and CDR2 SYDVKM. V lost 3 bases, J lost 0 bases, and 6 bases stayed unmatched. CDR3 coding DNA: TGTGCCAGCAGTTTGGGGGACAGGAGGATGAACACTGAAGCTTTCTTT. It yields the protein CASSLGDRRMNTEAFF.

A few counts support this clonotype. The chain couples TRBV7-2 to TRBJ1-5, with D hard to call. V was clipped by 2 bases and J by 4 bases, with 6 bases between them. The CDR3 consists of 13 residues. Germline assignment: CDR1 SGHTA and CDR2 FQGNSA. The CDR3 bases are TGTGCCAGCAGCTTACAACAGAATCAGCCCCAGCATTTT. Translation gives CASSLQQNQPQHF.

V gene TRBV11-2 combines with J gene TRBJ1-2; TRBD1 might be the D (5 bases). CDR3 length: 13 amino acids. The germline CDR1 and CDR2 sequences are SGHAT and FQNNGV. Trimming pared 3 bases from V and 3 bases from J, leaving 8 bases between. CDR3: CASSFGRDYGYTF. CDR3 nucleotides: TGTGCCAGCAGCTTCGGCAGGGACTATGGCTACACCTTC.

The sample holds a few counts of this clonotype. The chain recombines TRBV10-3 with TRBJ2-3, with TRBD2 matching over 10 bases. The CDR3 extends over 18 amino acids. The germline CDR1 and CDR2 sequences are ENHRY and SYGVKD. V was clipped by 6 bases and J by 0 bases; unmatched bases: 12. As DNA, the CDR3 is TGTGCCATCAGACCAACTAGCGGGAAAGCACCTAGCACAGATACGCAGTATTTT. It encodes CAIRPTSGKAPSTDTQYF.

The table lists this clonotype with many counts. V usage is TRBV27 and J usage is TRBJ2-7; TRBD1 agrees at 8 bases. The CDR3 is made up of 16 amino acids. V dropped 0 bases and J dropped 4; count of bases not matched to a gene: 8. Germline V gene data show CDR1 as MNHEY and CDR2 as SMNVEV (reference sequence). CDR3 nucleotide sequence: TGTGCCAGCAGTTTATCGATGACCGGGACAGGATACGAGCAGTACTTC. Translating gives CASSLSMTGTGYEQYF.

This clonotype came up many times. CDR3 bases: TGTGCCAGCAGCACGGGCCCGACAGGGACTTCTTGGCCCCAGCATTTT. It yields the protein CASSTGPTGTSWPQHF. The J gene is TRBJ1-5, the V gene TRBV12-3 or TRBV12-4; 7 bases match TRBD1. The CDR3 totals 16 residues. Trimming cost V 6 bases and J 9 bases; bases outside gene matches: 17.

This clonotype has only a few counts. The V and J genes are TRBV21-1 and TRBJ2-3; the table gives TRBD2 as D, unverified against the DNA. TRBV21-1 is a recognized pseudogene. CDR3 length: 16 residues. The CDR3 region is CASSTQREGKADTQYF. The CDR3 DNA reads TGTGCCAGCAGCACTCAGCGGGAGGGTAAGGCAGATACGCAGTATTTT.

This clonotype came up a few times. This chain joins TRBV7-2 and TRBJ1-5, with no clear D. V was shortened by 2 bases and J by 0 bases, with 8 bases between the two germline ends. Germline CDR1 SGHTA, CDR2 FQGNSA. This CDR3 spans 15 amino acids. The CDR3 reads CASSLYWSSNQPQHF. The CDR3 DNA reads TGTGCCAGCAGCTTATACTGGAGTAGCAATCAGCCCCAGCATTTT.

In its sample, this clonotype was seen many times. The chain employs TRBV6-5 and TRBJ2-3; 12 bases agree with TRBD2. CDR3 length: 16 residues. Losses at the gene ends were 6 bases for V and 0 bases for J; bases not matched to a gene: 4. Germline V lookup: CDR1 MNHEY, CDR2 SVGAGI. CDR3 bases: TGTGCCAGCAGAAGGACTAGCGGGGTGAGCACAGATACGCAGTATTTT. The encoded protein is CASRRTSGVSTDTQYF.

This clonotype was seen ten or more times. The V gene is TRBV12-3 or TRBV12-4, the J gene TRBJ2-7; D call uncertain. The CDR3 consists of 13 residues. V lost 2 bases, J lost 2 bases, and 7 bases lay in between. Written as DNA, the CDR3 is TGTGCCAGCAGTTTATCCCGGCCCTACGAGCAGTACTTC. It translates to CASSLSRPYEQYF.

The chain's CDR3 is CSARHLTSGSYNEQFF. CDR3 in DNA: TGCAGTGCTAGACACTTGACTAGCGGATCCTACAATGAGCAGTTCTTC. J is TRBJ2-1 and V is TRBV20-1; TRBD2 aligns across 9 bases. CDR1 and CDR2 from the germline V gene are DFQATT and SNEGSKA (reference sequence). The CDR3 contains 16 residues. Unmatched junction bases numbered 6, after V lost 2 bases and J lost 1 base.

The chain employs TRBV20-1 and TRBJ1-5, with 7 nucleotides matching TRBD1. Germline CDR1 reads DFQATT; CDR2 reads SNEGSKA (reference sequence). The V gene end was trimmed by 3 bases and the J gene end by 3 bases; junction bases not matched to a gene: 5. This CDR3 spans 14 amino acids. CDR3 sequence: CSASLGQSNQPQHF. CDR3 DNA: TGCAGTGCTAGCTTGGGACAGTCCAATCAGCCCCAGCATTTT.

V gene TRBV20-1 combines with J gene TRBJ2-6, with D maybe TRBD1 (6 bases). This CDR3 has 18 residues. V lost 0 bases and J 0 bases, leaving 15 bases between the germline ends. In germline, CDR1 is DFQATT, CDR2 SNEGSKA (reference sequence). CDR3 region: CSARDLLQGRSGANVLTF. In DNA form, the CDR3 reads TGCAGTGCTAGAGACCTGTTACAGGGTCGCTCTGGGGCCAACGTCCTGACTTTC.

Many counts were recorded for this clonotype. The chain combines TRBV12-3 or TRBV12-4 with TRBJ1-1, with no clear D. The germline V and J ends were trimmed by 3 bases and 5 bases, with 10 bases remaining between them. This CDR3 comprises 13 residues. The CDR3 is CASSFKSRTEAFF. In DNA, the CDR3 is TGTGCCAGCAGTTTCAAGAGCCGGACTGAAGCTTTCTTT.

This clonotype was recorded many times. The chain links TRBV20-1 to TRBJ2-6; no firm D call. The CDR3 totals 14 residues. V was shortened by 0 bases and J by 0 bases, with 3 bases between the two germline ends. CDR1 is DFQATT and CDR2 is SNEGSKA in the germline V gene (reference sequence). CDR3 nucleotide sequence: TGCAGTGCTAGAGAAGTCTCTGGGGCCAACGTCCTGACTTTC. This encodes CSAREVSGANVLTF.